The 23 T cell receptor beta chains below were found in one sample sequenced in a study of blood T cell repertoires in COVID-19. This table comes from immunoSEQ multiplex PCR, and its TCRdb copy is limited to in-frame clones, with some not included. Of around 260,000 clones in the sample, approximately 90% were seen once. Sequenced: peripheral blood. The origin of the receptors is a man aged 25 to 45 with acute or convalescent COVID-19.

The rearrangement joins TRBV6-6 to TRBJ1-1, with 7 bases identical to TRBD1. With V trimmed by 6 bases and J by 8 bases, 3 bases remained unmatched. The CDR3 covers 11 residues. In germline, CDR1 is MNHNY, CDR2 SVGAGI (reference sequence). The CDR3 nucleotides read TGTGCCAGCAGGGGGGGACAGGAAGCTTTCTTT. Its protein product is CASRGGQEAFF.

The chain joins TRBV27 to TRBJ2-7; possibly TRBD1 for D (7 bases). The germline V gene encodes CDR1 MNHEY and CDR2 SMNVEV (reference sequence). V lost 4 bases and J lost 2, with 12 bases in between. There are 14 residues in the CDR3. CDR3 nucleotide sequence: TGTGCCAGCAGTTATTCAGGGGGGCCCTACGAGCAGTACTTC. It encodes CASSYSGGPYEQYF.

The chain joins TRBV18 to TRBJ1-4, with D possibly TRBD1 on 5 matching bases. The CDR3 has 15 residues. Trimming pared 3 bases from V and 7 bases from J, leaving 15 bases between. Germline CDR1 and CDR2: KGHSH and LQKENI. CDR3 nucleotide sequence: TGTGCCAGCTCACCCCCCGGGGGATGGGGTGAAAAACTGTTTTTT. Its translation is CASSPPGGWGEKLFF.

The chain links TRBV11-2 to TRBJ2-1; TRBD2 agrees at 10 bases. V trimming: 9 bases; J trimming: 3 bases; junction bases outside the gene matches: 20. This CDR3 contains 19 residues. Germline lookup yields CDR1 SGHAT and CDR2 FQNNGV. CDR3 region: CASTLSGRYWKNIYNEQFF. The CDR3, as DNA: TGTGCCAGTACCCTTAGCGGGAGGTACTGGAAAAATATCTACAATGAGCAGTTCTTC.

Turning to this clone: An end of the junction does not agree with germline; a read error may underlie this. This sequence joins TRBV18 and TRBJ2-1, with D perhaps matching TRBD1 (6 bases). This CDR3 contains 19 residues. Germline CDR1 reads KGHSH; CDR2 reads LQKENI. The CDR3: CASSPPTGIPRSPYNEQFF. In nucleotides, the CDR3 is TGTGCCAGCTCCCCACCGACAGGAATTCCCCGTTCACCCTACAATGAGCAGTTCTTC.

The sample holds one count of this clone. The chain couples TRBV5-1 to TRBJ2-2; the D gene is possibly TRBD1 (7 bases). The CDR3 length is 15 residues. V was pared by 4 bases and J by 4 bases, with 14 bases between. Germline values: CDR1 SGHRS, CDR2 YFSETQ. The CDR3 is CASSTGDRSTGELFF. Here the CDR3 DNA reads TGCGCCAGCAGCACGGGGGACAGATCCACCGGGGAGCTGTTTTTT.

The V gene is TRBV19, the J gene TRBJ2-7, with a weak D call TRBD2 (5 bases). CDR3 length equals 14 residues. CDR1 is LNHDA, CDR2 SQIVND, per germline (reference sequence). Trimming shortened V by 4 bases and J by 9 bases, and 19 bases separated the two germline ends. Written as DNA, the CDR3 is TGTGCCAGTAGTACCCCTGAGAGAGGAGGACCGCAGTACTTC. It translates to CASSTPERGGPQYF.

The chain couples TRBV30 to TRBJ2-1; TRBD2 is a possible D gene (5 bases). The CDR3 covers 17 residues. Trimming removed 0 bases from V and 5 bases from J, with 20 bases in between. Germline CDR1 reads GTSNPN; CDR2 reads SVGIG (reference sequence). The CDR3, as DNA: TGTGCCTGGAGTGTACTCGGGGAGTTGGCGCCCGACAATGAGCAGTTCTTC. This encodes CAWSVLGELAPDNEQFF.

This sequence joins TRBV5-1 and TRBJ2-6, with 7 bases aligning to TRBD2. There are 17 residues in the CDR3. V gave up 1 base and J gave up 4 bases; unmatched junction bases: 8. Germline CDR1 reads SGHRS; CDR2 reads YFSETQ. DNA for the CDR3: TGCGCCAGCAGCTTGCGGCTGGGAGGGCCCGGGGCCAACGTCCTGACTTTC. Its protein product is CASSLRLGGPGANVLTF. The full variable domain, rest sourced from reference TRBV5-1 and TRBJ2-6, is KAGVTQTPRYLIKTRGQQVTLSCSPISGHRSVSWYQQTPGQGLQFLFEYFSETQRNKGNFPGRFSGRQFSNSRSEMNVSTLELGDSALYLCASSLRLGGPGANVLTFGAGSRLTVL.

The chain combines TRBV5-1 with TRBJ1-6; no clear D gene. Looked up from germline, CDR1 is SGHRS and CDR2 is YFSETQ. The CDR3 runs to 15 residues. The germline V and J ends were trimmed by 0 bases and 7 bases, with 11 bases remaining between them. This chain's CDR3 is CASSLDHGRNSPLHF. The CDR3 DNA is TGCGCCAGCAGCTTGGACCACGGCAGGAATTCACCCCTCCACTTT.

This chain uses TRBV30 with TRBJ1-6, with 7 bases aligning to TRBD1. This CDR3 spans 14 amino acids. The V gene's germline CDR1 is GTSNPN and CDR2 SVGIG (reference sequence). J was trimmed by 5 bases and V by 2 bases; bases with no gene match: 3. The CDR3 protein is CAWSRGTDNSPLHF. The CDR3 DNA follows: TGTGCCTGGAGTAGGGGGACAGATAATTCACCCCTCCACTTT.

This clone was detected only a few times. The rearrangement uses TRBV10-1 and TRBJ2-2; 10 bases map to TRBD1. Per the germline V gene, CDR1 is WNHNN and CDR2 is SYGVQD (reference sequence). This CDR3 spans 15 amino acids. With V trimmed by 8 bases and J by 4 bases, 7 bases remained unmatched. The CDR3 here is CASQAGTGATGELFF. CDR3 sequence (DNA): TGCGCCAGCCAAGCCGGGACAGGGGCCACCGGGGAGCTGTTTTTT.

The chain couples TRBV19 to TRBJ2-7, with 7 bases lining up with TRBD1. J was trimmed by 2 bases and V by 3 bases; bases with no gene match: 4. The CDR3 is 14 residues long. The germline V gene has CDR1 LNHDA and CDR2 SQIVND (reference sequence). The CDR3 spells CASSIGQGAYEQYF. As DNA, the CDR3 is TGTGCCAGTAGTATCGGGCAGGGGGCCTACGAGCAGTACTTC.

The V gene is TRBV5-4, the J gene TRBJ2-2; D remains ambiguous. CDR1 SGHNT and CDR2 YYREEE come from the germline V gene (reference sequence). The CDR3 runs to 13 residues. Trimming took 9 bases from V and 4 from J, leaving 13 bases between them. The DNA of the CDR3 is TGTGCCATCAAGCGTGTGGGCACCGGGGAGCTGTTTTTT. This codes for CAIKRVGTGELFF. Full variable domain (remainder filled in from reference TRBV5-4 and TRBJ2-2): ETGVTQSPTHLIKTRGQQVTLRCSSQSGHNTVSWYQQALGQGPQFIFQYYREEENGRGNFPPRFSGLQFPNYSSELNVNALELDDSALYLCAIKRVGTGELFFGEGSRLTVL.

The chain uses TRBV28 and TRBJ1-2, with D unresolved. The germline V and J ends were trimmed by 3 bases and 5 bases, with 13 bases remaining between them. The CDR3 is 14 amino acids. CDR1 and CDR2 from the germline V gene are MDHEN and SYDVKM. The CDR3 DNA reads TGTGCCAGCAGTTTGGAGGTAAAAGTATATGGCTACACCTTC. Its protein is CASSLEVKVYGYTF.

This chain connects TRBV4-1 to TRBJ1-1; maybe TRBD1 (5 bases). The germline V gene has CDR1 MGHRA and CDR2 YSYEKL. Trimming stripped 0 bases from V and 5 bases from J, with 16 bases between. The CDR3 covers 16 residues. As DNA, the CDR3 is TGCGCCAGCAGCCAAGAACGACTAGGGGCCGGTACTGAAGCTTTCTTT. Its protein product is CASSQERLGAGTEAFF.

The chain carries TRBV4-2 and TRBJ1-6; 7 nucleotides match TRBD1. J was trimmed by 9 bases and V by 0 bases; bases with no gene match: 8. The V gene's germline CDR1 is LGHNA and CDR2 YNFKEQ. The length of the CDR3 is 16 residues. CDR3 sequence reads: CASSQETGTLGSPLHF. In nucleotides, the CDR3 is TGTGCCAGCAGCCAAGAGACAGGGACCCTTGGTTCACCCCTCCACTTT.

The chain's CDR3 is CATRTGGALDTQYF. The CDR3 coding sequence is TGTGCCACCAGGACCGGGGGGGCCTTAGATACGCAGTATTTT. The V and J genes are TRBV15 and TRBJ2-3; 8 bases map to TRBD2. Germline V gives CDR1 LNHNV, CDR2 YYDKDF (reference sequence). J gave up 5 bases and V 6 bases, and 7 bases lay outside the gene matches. The CDR3 is made up of 14 amino acids. The full variable domain, rest sourced from reference TRBV15 and TRBJ2-3, is DAMVIQNPRYQVTQFGKPVTLSCSQTLNHNVMYWYQQKSSQAPKLLFHYYDKDFNNEADTPDNFQSRRPNTSFCFLDIRSPGLGDTAMYLCATRTGGALDTQYFGPGTRLTVL.

The chain links TRBV6-5 to TRBJ1-1; possibly TRBD1 for D (6 bases). The CDR3 extends over 13 amino acids. Germline values: CDR1 MNHEY, CDR2 SVGAGI. The V and J ends lost 6 bases and 2 bases respectively, with 10 bases between them. For the CDR3, the DNA is TGTGCCAGCAGCGGGACACCTAACACTGAAGCTTTCTTT. Translated: CASSGTPNTEAFF.

CDR3 sequence: CAWRSFDSLTETQYF. CDR3 sequence (DNA): TGTGCCTGGAGGTCTTTCGACAGCTTAACCGAGACCCAGTACTTC. The J gene is TRBJ2-5, the V gene TRBV30, with a tentative D call TRBD1 (5 bases). Germline loops: CDR1 GTSNPN, CDR2 SVGIG (reference sequence). Trimming removed 3 bases from V and 5 bases from J, with 19 bases in between. This CDR3 contains 15 residues.

This rearrangement joins TRBV28 to TRBJ2-3, with 7 bases lining up with TRBD2. The CDR3 spans 18 residues. J was trimmed by 0 bases and V by 5 bases; bases with no gene match: 14. Germline V CDR1 and CDR2: MDHEN, SYDVKM. The CDR3 reads CASSTPWRGTLSTDTQYF. CDR3 coding DNA: TGTGCCAGCAGTACCCCTTGGCGGGGGACCCTTAGCACAGATACGCAGTATTTT.

The CDR3 bases are TGTGCCAGCAGCTTAGCAGGGGCGACTGAAGCTTTCTTT. Translated, it gives CASSLAGATEAFF. The chain is built from TRBV7-9 and TRBJ1-1, with D possibly being TRBD1 (5 bases). Per germline, CDR1 SEHNR and CDR2 FQNEAQ (reference sequence). The CDR3 totals 13 residues. Trimming removed 0 bases from V and 5 bases from J, with 7 bases in between. The full variable domain, its missing parts supplied by reference TRBV7-9 and TRBJ1-1, is DTGVSQNPRHKITKRGQNVTFRCDPISEHNRLYWYRQTLGQGPEFLTYFQNEAQLEKSRLLSDRFSAERPKGSFSTLEIQRTEQGDSAMYLCASSLAGATEAFFGQGTRLTVV.

This chain links TRBV24-1 with TRBJ2-3; 9 bases agree with TRBD2. Looked up from germline, CDR1 is KGHDR and CDR2 is SFDVKD. J lost 3 bases, V lost 9 bases, and 12 bases had no gene match. This CDR3 spans 16 amino acids. CDR3 nucleotide sequence: TGTGCCACCGCCGGCGGCGGGAGGGCCGGGACAGATACGCAGTATTTT. It codes for CATAGGGRAGTDTQYF.